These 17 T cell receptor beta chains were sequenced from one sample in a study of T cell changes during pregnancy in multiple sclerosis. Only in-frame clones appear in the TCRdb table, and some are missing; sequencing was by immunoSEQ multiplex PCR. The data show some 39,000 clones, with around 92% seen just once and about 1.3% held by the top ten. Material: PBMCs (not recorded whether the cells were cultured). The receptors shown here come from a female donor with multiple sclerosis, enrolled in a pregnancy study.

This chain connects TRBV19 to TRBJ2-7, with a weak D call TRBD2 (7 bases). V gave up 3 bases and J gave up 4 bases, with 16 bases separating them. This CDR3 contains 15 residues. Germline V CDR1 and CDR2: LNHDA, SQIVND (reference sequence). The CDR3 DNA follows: TGTGCCAGTAGTATGGGGGGGCCCGCCTCGTACGAGCAGTACTTC. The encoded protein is CASSMGGPASYEQYF.

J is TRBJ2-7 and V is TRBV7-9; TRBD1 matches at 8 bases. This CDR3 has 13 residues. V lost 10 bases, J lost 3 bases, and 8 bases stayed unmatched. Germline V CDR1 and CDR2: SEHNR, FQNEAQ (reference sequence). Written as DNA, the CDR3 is TGTGCCACCGGGACAGGTCGAGGCTACGAGCAGTACTTC. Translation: CATGTGRGYEQYF. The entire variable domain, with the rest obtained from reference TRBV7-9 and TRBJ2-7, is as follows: DTGVSQNPRHKITKRGQNVTFRCDPISEHNRLYWYRQTLGQGPEFLTYFQNEAQLEKSRLLSDRFSAERPKGSFSTLEIQRTEQGDSAMYLCATGTGRGYEQYFGPGTRLTVT.

CDR3 amino acids: CAWSVRLAGVRAEQFF. CDR3 nucleotide sequence: TGTGCCTGGAGTGTACGGCTAGCGGGAGTCAGGGCTGAGCAGTTCTTC. The chain carries TRBV30 and TRBJ2-1, with 10 bases fitting TRBD2. Germline lookup yields CDR1 GTSNPN and CDR2 SVGIG (reference sequence). The CDR3 extends over 16 amino acids. V was pared by 0 bases and J by 9 bases, with 11 bases of the junction left unmatched.

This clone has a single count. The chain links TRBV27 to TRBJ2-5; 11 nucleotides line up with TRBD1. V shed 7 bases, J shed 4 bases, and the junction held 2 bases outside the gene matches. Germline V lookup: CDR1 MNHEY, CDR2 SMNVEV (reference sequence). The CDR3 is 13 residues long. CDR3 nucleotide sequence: TGTGCCAGCACCGGGACAGGGGGAGAGACCCAGTACTTC. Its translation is CASTGTGGETQYF.

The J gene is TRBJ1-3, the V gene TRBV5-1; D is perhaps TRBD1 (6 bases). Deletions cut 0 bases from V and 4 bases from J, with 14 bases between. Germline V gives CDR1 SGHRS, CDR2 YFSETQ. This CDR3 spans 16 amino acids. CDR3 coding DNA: TGCGCCAGCAGCTTGGTTGCGGGGGGCATAGGAAACACCATATATTTT. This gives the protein CASSLVAGGIGNTIYF.

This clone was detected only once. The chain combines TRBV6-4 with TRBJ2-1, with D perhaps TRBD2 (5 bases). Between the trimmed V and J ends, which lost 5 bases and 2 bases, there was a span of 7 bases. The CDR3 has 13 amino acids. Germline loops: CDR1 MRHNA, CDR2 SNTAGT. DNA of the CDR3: TGTGCCAGCAGTAGCGGAGCCTACAATGAGCAGTTCTTC. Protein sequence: CASSSGAYNEQFF.

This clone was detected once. CDR3 DNA sequence: TGCGCCAGCAGGCAGGGGACCTCACCCCTCCACTTT. It encodes CASRQGTSPLHF. The J gene is TRBJ1-6, the V gene TRBV5-1; D perhaps matches TRBD1 (6 bases). The CDR3 extends over 12 amino acids. V lost 5 bases to trimming and J lost 10 bases, with 10 bases between them. Germline V gene lookup returns CDR1 SGHRS and CDR2 YFSETQ. The full variable domain, completed using reference TRBV5-1 and TRBJ1-6, is KAGVTQTPRYLIKTRGQQVTLSCSPISGHRSVSWYQQTPGQGLQFLFEYFSETQRNKGNFPGRFSGRQFSNSRSEMNVSTLELGDSALYLCASRQGTSPLHFGNGTRLTVT.

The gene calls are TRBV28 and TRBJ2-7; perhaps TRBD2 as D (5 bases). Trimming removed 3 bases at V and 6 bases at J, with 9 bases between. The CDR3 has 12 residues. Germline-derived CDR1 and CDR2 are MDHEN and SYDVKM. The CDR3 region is CASSFGGGEQYF. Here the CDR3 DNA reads TGTGCCAGCAGTTTCGGTGGAGGCGAGCAGTACTTC.

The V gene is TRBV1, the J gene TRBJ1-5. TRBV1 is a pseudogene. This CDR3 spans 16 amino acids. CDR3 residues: CTSSQDPEISNQPQHF. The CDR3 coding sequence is TGCACCAGCAGCCAAGATCCGGAGATTAGCAATCAGCCCCAGCATTTT.

The CDR3 sequence is CASSAGQAGGETQYF. The CDR3 DNA is TGTGCCAGCAGCGCGGGACAGGCGGGTGGAGAGACCCAGTACTTC. The chain joins TRBV9 to TRBJ2-5, with TRBD1 matching over 8 bases. Germline CDR1 reads SGDLS; CDR2 reads YYNGEE. The CDR3 length is 15 residues. Trimming cost V 3 bases and J 4 bases; bases outside gene matches: 8.

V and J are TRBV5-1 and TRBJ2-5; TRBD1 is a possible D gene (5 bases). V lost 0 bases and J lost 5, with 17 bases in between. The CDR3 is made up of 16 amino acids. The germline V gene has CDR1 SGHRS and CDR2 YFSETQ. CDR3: CASSLGGQSRAETQYF. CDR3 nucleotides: TGCGCCAGCAGCTTGGGGGGCCAGTCAAGAGCCGAGACCCAGTACTTC.

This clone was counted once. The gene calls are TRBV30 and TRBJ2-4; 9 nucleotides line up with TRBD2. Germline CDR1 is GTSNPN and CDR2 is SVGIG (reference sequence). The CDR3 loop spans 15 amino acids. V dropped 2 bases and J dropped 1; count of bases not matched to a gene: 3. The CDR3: CAWSRLAAAKNIQYF. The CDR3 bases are TGTGCCTGGAGTAGACTAGCGGCTGCCAAAAACATTCAGTACTTC.

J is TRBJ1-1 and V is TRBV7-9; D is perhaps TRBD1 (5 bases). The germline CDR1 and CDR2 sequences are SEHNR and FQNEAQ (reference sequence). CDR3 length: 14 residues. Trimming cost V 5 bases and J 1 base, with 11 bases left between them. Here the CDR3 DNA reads TGTGCCAGCAGCCCAGGGTCCTCGAACACTGAAGCTTTCTTT. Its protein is CASSPGSSNTEAFF.

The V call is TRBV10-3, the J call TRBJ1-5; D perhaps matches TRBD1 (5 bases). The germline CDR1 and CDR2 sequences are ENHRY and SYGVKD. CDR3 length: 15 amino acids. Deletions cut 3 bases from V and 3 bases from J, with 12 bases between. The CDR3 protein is CAISDDSRNNQPQHF. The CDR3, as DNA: TGTGCCATCAGTGACGACAGCCGAAACAATCAGCCCCAGCATTTT.

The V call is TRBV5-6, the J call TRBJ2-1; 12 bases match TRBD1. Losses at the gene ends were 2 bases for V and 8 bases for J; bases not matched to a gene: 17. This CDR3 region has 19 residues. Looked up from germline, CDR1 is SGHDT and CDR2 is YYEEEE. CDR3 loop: CASSFFYIPGQGASDEQFF. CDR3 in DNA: TGTGCCAGCAGCTTCTTTTATATCCCGGGACAGGGGGCATCGGATGAGCAGTTCTTC.

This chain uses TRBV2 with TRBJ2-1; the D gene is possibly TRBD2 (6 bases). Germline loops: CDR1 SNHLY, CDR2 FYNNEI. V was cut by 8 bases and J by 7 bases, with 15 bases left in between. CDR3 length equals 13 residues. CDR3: CASGGTLLNEQFF. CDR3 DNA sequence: TGTGCCAGCGGCGGGACTCTGTTGAATGAGCAGTTCTTC.

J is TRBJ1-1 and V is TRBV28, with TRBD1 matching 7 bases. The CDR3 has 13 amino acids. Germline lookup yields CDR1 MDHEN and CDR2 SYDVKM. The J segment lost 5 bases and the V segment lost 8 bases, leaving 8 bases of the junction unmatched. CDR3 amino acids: CASYGTVRTEAFF. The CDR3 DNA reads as TGTGCCAGCTACGGGACAGTCAGGACTGAAGCTTTCTTT.